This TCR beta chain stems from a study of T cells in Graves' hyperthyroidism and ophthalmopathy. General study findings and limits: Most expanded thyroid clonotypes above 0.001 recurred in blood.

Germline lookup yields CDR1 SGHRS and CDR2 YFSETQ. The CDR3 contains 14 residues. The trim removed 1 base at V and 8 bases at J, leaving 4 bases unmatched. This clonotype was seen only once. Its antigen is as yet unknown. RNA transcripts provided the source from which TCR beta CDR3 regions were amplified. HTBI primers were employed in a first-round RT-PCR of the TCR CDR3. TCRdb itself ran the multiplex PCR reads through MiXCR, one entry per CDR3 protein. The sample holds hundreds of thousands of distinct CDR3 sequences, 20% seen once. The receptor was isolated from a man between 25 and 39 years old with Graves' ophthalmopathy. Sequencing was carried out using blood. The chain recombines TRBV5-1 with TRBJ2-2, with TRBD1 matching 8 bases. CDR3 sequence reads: CASSLIDRGGELFF. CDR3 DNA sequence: TGCGCCAGCAGCTTGATCGACAGGGGAGGGGAGCTGTTTTTT.